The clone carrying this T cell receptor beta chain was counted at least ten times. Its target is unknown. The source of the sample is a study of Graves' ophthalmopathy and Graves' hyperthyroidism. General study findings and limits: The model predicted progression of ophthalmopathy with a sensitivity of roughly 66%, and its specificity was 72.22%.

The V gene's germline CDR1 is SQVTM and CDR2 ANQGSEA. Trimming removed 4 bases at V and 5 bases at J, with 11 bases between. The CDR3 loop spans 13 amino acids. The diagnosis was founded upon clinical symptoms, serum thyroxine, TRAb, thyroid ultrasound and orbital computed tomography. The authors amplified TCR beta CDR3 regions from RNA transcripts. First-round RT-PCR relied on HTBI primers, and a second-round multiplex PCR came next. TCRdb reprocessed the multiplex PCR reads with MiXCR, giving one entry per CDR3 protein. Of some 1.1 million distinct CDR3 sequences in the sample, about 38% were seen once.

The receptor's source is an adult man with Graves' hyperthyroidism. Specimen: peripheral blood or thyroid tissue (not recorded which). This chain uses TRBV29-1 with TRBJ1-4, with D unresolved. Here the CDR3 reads CSVGQSQNEKLFF. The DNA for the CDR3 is TGCAGCGTTGGTCAGAGTCAGAATGAAAAACTGTTTTTT. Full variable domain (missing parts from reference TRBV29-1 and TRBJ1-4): SAVISQKPSRDICQRGTSLTIQCQVDSQVTMMFWYRQQPGQSLTLIATANQGSEATYESGFVIDKFPISRPNLTFSTLTVSNMSPEDSSIYLCSVGQSQNEKLFFGSGTQLSVL.